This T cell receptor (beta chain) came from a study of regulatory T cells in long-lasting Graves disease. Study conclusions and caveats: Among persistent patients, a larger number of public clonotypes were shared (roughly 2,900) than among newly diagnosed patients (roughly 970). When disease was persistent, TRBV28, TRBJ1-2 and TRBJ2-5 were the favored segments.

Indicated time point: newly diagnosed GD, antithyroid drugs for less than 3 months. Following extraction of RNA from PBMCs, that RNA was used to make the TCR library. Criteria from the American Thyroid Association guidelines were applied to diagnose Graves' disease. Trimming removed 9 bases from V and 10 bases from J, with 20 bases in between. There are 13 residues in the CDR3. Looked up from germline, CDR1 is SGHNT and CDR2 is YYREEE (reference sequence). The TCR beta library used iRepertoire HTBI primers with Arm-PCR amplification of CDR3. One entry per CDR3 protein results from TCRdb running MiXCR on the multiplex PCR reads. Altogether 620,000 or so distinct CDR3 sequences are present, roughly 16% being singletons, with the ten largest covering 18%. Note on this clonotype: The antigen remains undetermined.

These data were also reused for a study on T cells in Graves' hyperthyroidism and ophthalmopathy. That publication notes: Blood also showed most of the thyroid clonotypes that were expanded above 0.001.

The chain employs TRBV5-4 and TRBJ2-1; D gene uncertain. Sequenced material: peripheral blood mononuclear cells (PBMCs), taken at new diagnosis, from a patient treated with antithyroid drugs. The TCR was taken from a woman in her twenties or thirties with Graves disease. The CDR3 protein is CATSGKRVGEQFF. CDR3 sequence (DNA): TGTGCCACCTCAGGAAAACGGGTCGGGGAGCAGTTCTTC. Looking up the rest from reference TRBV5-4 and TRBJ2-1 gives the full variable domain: ETGVTQSPTHLIKTRGQQVTLRCSSQSGHNTVSWYQQALGQGPQFIFQYYREEENGRGNFPPRFSGLQFPNYSSELNVNALELDDSALYLCATSGKRVGEQFFGPGTRLTVL.